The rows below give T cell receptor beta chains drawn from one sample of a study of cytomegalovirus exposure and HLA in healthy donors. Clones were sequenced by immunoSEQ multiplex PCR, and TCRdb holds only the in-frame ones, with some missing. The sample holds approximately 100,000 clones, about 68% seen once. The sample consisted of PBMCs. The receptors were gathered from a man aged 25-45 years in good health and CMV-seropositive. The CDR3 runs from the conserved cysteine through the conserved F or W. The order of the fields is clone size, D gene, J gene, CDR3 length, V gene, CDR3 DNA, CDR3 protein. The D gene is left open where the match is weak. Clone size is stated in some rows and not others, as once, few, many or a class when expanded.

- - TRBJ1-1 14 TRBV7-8 TGTGCCAGCAGCGTCCGGGTCAGGGCCGATGAAGCTTTCTTT CASSVRVRADEAFF
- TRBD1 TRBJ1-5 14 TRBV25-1 TGTGCCAGCAGAGGGGGCAGTAGCAATCAGCCCCAGCATTTT CASRGGSSNQPQHF
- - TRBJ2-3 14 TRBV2 TGTGCCAGCAGATCAGGTTTTCATCGTGATACGCAGTATTTT CASRSGFHRDTQYF
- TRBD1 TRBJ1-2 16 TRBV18 TGTGCCAGCTCCTCATCTGGGACAGGGGCATTCTATGGCTACACCTTC CASSSSGTGAFYGYTF
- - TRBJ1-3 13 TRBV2 TGTGCCAGCAGGGGGCTATCCGGAAACACCATATATTTT CASRGLSGNTIYF
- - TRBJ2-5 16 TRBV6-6 TGTGCCAGCAGTTACGTAACCGGGACACCCCAAGAGACCCAGTACTTC CASSYVTGTPQETQYF
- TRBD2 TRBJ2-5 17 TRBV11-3 TGTGCCAGCAGCTGGGAGGGCGGCGGGGGGGCCGGAGAGACCCAGTACTTC CASSWEGGGGAGETQYF
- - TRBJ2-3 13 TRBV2 TGTGCCAGCAGTGAGTATAATACAGATACGCAGTATTTT CASSEYNTDTQYF
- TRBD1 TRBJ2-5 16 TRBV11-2 TGTGCCAGCAGCTCCCTCGGTAGAGGGGGCGTGGAGACCCAGTACTTC CASSSLGRGGVETQYF
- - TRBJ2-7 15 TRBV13 TGTGCCAGCAGCGGGGAGGGAGGACAGACCTACGAGCAGTACTTC CASSGEGGQTYEQYF
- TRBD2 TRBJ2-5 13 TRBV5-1 TGCGCCAGCAGCAACCTAGCGGAAGAGACCCAGTACTTC CASSNLAEETQYF
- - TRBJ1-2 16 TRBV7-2 TGTGCCAGCAGCCTCCCCCCGGGGTTAGCTAACTATGGCTACACCTTC CASSLPPGLANYGYTF
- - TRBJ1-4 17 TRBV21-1 TGTGCCAGCAGCAAACGCGCCACAGGGGGGTTTAATGAAAAACTGTTTTTT CASSKRATGGFNEKLFF
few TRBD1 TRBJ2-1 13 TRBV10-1 TGCGCCAGCAGTGAGCGGACAGGGAATGAGCAGTTCTTC CASSERTGNEQFF